A single sample is the source of the 5 T cell receptor beta chains below, sequenced in a study of tumor-infiltrating lymphocytes in localized non-small cell lung cancer. Profiled with immunoSEQ multiplex PCR; TCRdb holds only in-frame clones, not every one. The sample carries about 7,100 clones, just under 75% recorded once. The specimen sequenced was uninvolved lung tissue not adjacent to the tumor. The source of these receptors is a human donor with non-small cell lung cancer.

The rearrangement uses TRBV5-4 and TRBJ2-3, with 7 bases matching TRBD1. CDR3 length: 15 residues. Unmatched junction bases numbered 5, after V lost 3 bases and J lost 1 base. CDR1 and CDR2 (germline): SGHNT, YYREEE (reference sequence). The DNA of the CDR3 is TGTGCCAGCAGCTCTCGCGGACAGGGCACAGATACGCAGTATTTT. This encodes CASSSRGQGTDTQYF.

In this sample, this clone turned up a few times. The chain is built from TRBV5-8 and TRBJ2-6; D remains unclear. Germline V gene data show CDR1 as SGHTS and CDR2 as YDEGEE. V was pared by 2 bases and J by 0 bases, with 3 bases between. The CDR3 is 14 residues long. CDR3 protein: CASSFDSGANVLTF. The DNA of the CDR3 is TGTGCCAGCAGCTTTGACTCTGGGGCCAACGTCCTGACTTTC.

The genes are TRBV27 and TRBJ2-7; TRBD1 might be the D (5 bases). The CDR3 length is 13 residues. The germline V gene has CDR1 MNHEY and CDR2 SMNVEV (reference sequence). Between the trimmed V and J ends, which lost 3 bases and 3 bases, there was a span of 9 bases. DNA for the CDR3: TGTGCCAGCAGTTTGGACACCGGCTACGAGCAGTACTTC. Translated, it gives CASSLDTGYEQYF.

The chain is built from TRBV7-9 and TRBJ2-7, with 10 bases lining up with TRBD2. The V and J ends lost 5 bases and 0 bases, in that order; junction bases with no gene match: 7. CDR1 is SEHNR, CDR2 FQNEAQ, per germline (reference sequence). The CDR3 extends over 16 amino acids. Here the CDR3 reads CASSLTLAGSSYEQYF. The DNA for the CDR3 is TGTGCCAGCAGCCTTACACTAGCGGGGAGCTCCTACGAGCAGTACTTC.

The rearrangement links TRBV7-9 to TRBJ1-2; weak D call: TRBD1 (6 bases). The CDR3 totals 13 residues. Germline-derived CDR1 and CDR2 are SEHNR and FQNEAQ (reference sequence). Trimming left V 3 bases short and J 10 bases short, with 15 bases between. CDR3 bases: TGTGCCAGCAGCTTCCCTGGGACGGGGGCCTACACCTTC. Protein: CASSFPGTGAYTF.